Each of the 2 T cell receptor beta chains below was sequenced from the same sample in a study of cytomegalovirus exposure and HLA in healthy donors. This PCR relied on a set of 60 Vbeta primers and 13 Jbeta primers. This table comes from immunoSEQ multiplex PCR, and its TCRdb copy is limited to in-frame clones, with some not included. The repertoire consists of 200,000 to 250,000 clones, with under 90% occurring once and the leading ten covering around 1.2%. The material sequenced was PBMCs. These receptors all stem from a human donor in good health.

The gene calls are TRBV19 and TRBJ2-5; 12 bases fit TRBD1. The CDR3 extends over 15 amino acids. Germline lookup yields CDR1 LNHDA and CDR2 SQIVND (reference sequence). V lost 3 bases, J lost 10 bases, and 9 bases stayed unmatched. CDR3 DNA: TGTGCCAGTAGTATGGTCCGGGGACAGGGGGCCTTCCAGTACTTC. Translated, it gives CASSMVRGQGAFQYF.

This clone was seen only once. The gene calls are TRBV9 and TRBJ2-5; no reliable D call. The DNA end is more similar to TRBJ2-7, so the J call may be wrong. The germline V gene has CDR1 SGDLS and CDR2 YYNGEE. This CDR3 has 16 residues. The CDR3 nucleotides are TGTGCCAGCAGCCCCCAGGTGGAAGCCCCTACCTACGAGCAGTACTTC. As protein: CASSPQVEAPTYEQYF.